This TCR beta chain originates from a study of CD8 T cells in Susac syndrome. Study conclusions and caveats: The study's TCR sequencing and HLA analysis drew on a certain number of individuals. That number was acknowledged as relatively small.

CD8+ and CD4+ T cells from blood underwent TCR beta sequencing, which was carried out in a high-throughput format. An amount of RNA that ranged from roughly 0.5 to 1 ug was reverse transcribed with random hexamers. One entry per CDR3 protein, called by TCRdb with MiXCR from the immunoSEQ multiplex PCR reads. This table holds 110,000 or so distinct CDR3 sequences, about nine tenths found once. This CDR3 has 16 amino acids. CDR1 is MNHEY and CDR2 is SVGEGT in the germline V gene. V gave up 7 bases and J gave up 0 bases, with 17 bases separating them. A note on this clonotype: Its antigen is undetermined.

Input material: CD4+ T cells from PBMCs. The chain recombines TRBV6-2 or TRBV6-3 with TRBJ2-3; a weak D match, TRBD2 (5 bases). This clonotype originated in a human donor in good health. CDR3: CASTKYLTGSTDTQYF. The CDR3 DNA is TGTGCCAGCACCAAATATTTAACGGGGAGCACAGATACGCAGTATTTT.